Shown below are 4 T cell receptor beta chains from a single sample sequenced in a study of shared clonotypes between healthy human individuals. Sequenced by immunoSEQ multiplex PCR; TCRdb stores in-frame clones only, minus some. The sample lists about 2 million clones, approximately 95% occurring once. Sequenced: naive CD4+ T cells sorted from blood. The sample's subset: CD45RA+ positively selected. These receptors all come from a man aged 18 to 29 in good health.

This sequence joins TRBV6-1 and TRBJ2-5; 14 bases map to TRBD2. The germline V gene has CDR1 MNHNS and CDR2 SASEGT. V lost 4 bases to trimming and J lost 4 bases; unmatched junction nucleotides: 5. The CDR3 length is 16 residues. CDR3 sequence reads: CASSVGTSGSLETQYF. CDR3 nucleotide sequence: TGTGCCAGCAGTGTAGGGACTAGCGGGAGTTTAGAGACCCAGTACTTC.

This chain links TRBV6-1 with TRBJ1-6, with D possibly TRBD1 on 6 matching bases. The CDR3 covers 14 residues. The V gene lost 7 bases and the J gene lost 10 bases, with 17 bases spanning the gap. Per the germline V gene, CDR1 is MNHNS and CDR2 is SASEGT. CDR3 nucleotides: TGTGCCAGCAAATCGGGGGCCCTAGGCTCACCCCTCCACTTT. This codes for CASKSGALGSPLHF.

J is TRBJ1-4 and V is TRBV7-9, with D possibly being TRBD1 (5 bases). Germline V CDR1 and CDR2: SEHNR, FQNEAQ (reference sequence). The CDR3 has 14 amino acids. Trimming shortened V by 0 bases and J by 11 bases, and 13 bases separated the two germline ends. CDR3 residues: CASSLAGGTGKLFF. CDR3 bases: TGTGCCAGCAGCTTAGCGGGAGGGACCGGGAAACTGTTTTTT.

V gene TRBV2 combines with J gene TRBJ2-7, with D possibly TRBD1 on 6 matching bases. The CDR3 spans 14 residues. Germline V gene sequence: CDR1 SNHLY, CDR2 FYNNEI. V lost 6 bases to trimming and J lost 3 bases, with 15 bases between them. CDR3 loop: CASRPGVTGYEQYF. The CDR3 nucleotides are TGTGCCAGCAGACCAGGGGTAACGGGCTACGAGCAGTACTTC.